The TCR beta chain described here comes from a study of blood T cell repertoires in COVID-19. Across the whole study: Samples representing acute and convalescent COVID-19 were sourced from the United States, Italy and Spain.

Produced via immunoSEQ multiplex PCR; TCRdb's table is partial and in-frame only. The sample lists some 170,000 clones, over 75% occurring once. The CDR3 loop spans 15 amino acids. Germline CDR1 and CDR2: MDHEN and SYDVKM. The V segment lost 6 bases and the J segment 1 base; nucleotides outside the gene matches: 4. The rearrangement uses TRBV28 and TRBJ2-3; 10 bases map to TRBD2. This sequence was found in a man aged 55 to 70 with active or convalescent COVID-19. The specimen sequenced was peripheral blood. DNA for the CDR3: TGTGCCAGCAGGCTGACTAGCGGGCGCACAGATACGCAGTATTTT. Translated, it gives CASRLTSGRTDTQYF.